The 20 T cell receptor beta chains below come from one sample, sequenced in a study of beta chain features in type 1 diabetes. Every isolated RNA sample was fully reverse transcribed, so sequencing captured expressed TCRB transcripts. Sequencing was performed with immunoSEQ multiplex PCR; in TCRdb, only in-frame clones are kept and a portion is missing. The table records 200,000 to 250,000 clones, 25% to 30% of them present only once. Material for sequencing was central memory CD4+ T cells from blood. These receptors came from a man younger than 40 in good health.

The chain has TRBV18 and TRBJ2-7; D uncertain. This CDR3 has 14 residues. Trimming cost V 0 bases and J 4 bases, with 10 bases left between them. Germline assignment: CDR1 KGHSH and CDR2 LQKENI. The CDR3, as DNA: TGTGCCAGCTCACCACCCGACTCTCGATACGAGCAGTACTTC. Its translation: CASSPPDSRYEQYF.

This chain joins TRBV29-1 and TRBJ2-3; 7 positions match TRBD2. The CDR3 runs to 15 residues. CDR1 is SQVTM and CDR2 is ANQGSEA in the germline V gene. The V and J ends lost 3 bases and 0 bases, in that order; junction bases with no gene match: 6. CDR3 sequence: CSVDMGEGSTDTQYF. As DNA, the CDR3 is TGCAGCGTTGATATGGGGGAGGGGAGCACAGATACGCAGTATTTT.

This clone was recorded at least ten times. The rearrangement links TRBV2 to TRBJ2-7; perhaps D is TRBD1 or TRBD2 (5 bases each). This CDR3 is built from 14 residues. Germline lookup yields CDR1 SNHLY and CDR2 FYNNEI. V lost 6 bases to trimming and J lost 7 bases, with 19 bases between them. The CDR3 DNA sequence: TGTGCCAGCAGCCTCGGGGCCTCGGAAAAGGAGCAGTACTTC. It encodes CASSLGASEKEQYF. The full variable domain, in which reference TRBV2 and TRBJ2-7 provide the parts outside the CDR3, is EPEVTQTPSHQVTQMGQEVILRCVPISNHLYFYWYRQILGQKVEFLVSFYNNEISEKSEIFDDQFSVERPDGSNFTLKIRSTKLEDSAMYFCASSLGASEKEQYFGPGTRLTVT.

The chain recombines TRBV4-1 with TRBJ1-5; unclear D gene. This CDR3 spans 13 amino acids. CDR1 is MGHRA and CDR2 is YSYEKL in the germline V gene. V gave up 0 bases and J gave up 9 bases, with 9 bases separating them. CDR3 sequence: CASSQDHGGPQHF. The CDR3, as DNA: TGCGCCAGCAGCCAAGATCATGGTGGGCCCCAGCATTTT.

The chain joins TRBV5-4 to TRBJ2-5; weak D call: TRBD2 (5 bases). Trimming removed 6 bases from V and 5 bases from J, with 14 bases in between. The CDR3 extends over 13 amino acids. Germline CDR1 and CDR2: SGHNT and YYREEE (reference sequence). The CDR3 loop reads CASTRGSLETQYF. In DNA form, the CDR3 reads TGTGCCAGCACCCGCGGGTCTCTGGAGACCCAGTACTTC.

There are a few counts of this clone. This sequence joins TRBV30 and TRBJ1-1, with D perhaps TRBD1 (5 bases). This CDR3 spans 11 amino acids. Germline V gene data show CDR1 as GTSNPN and CDR2 as SVGIG (reference sequence). Trimming stripped 3 bases from V and 7 bases from J, with 9 bases between. CDR3 coding DNA: TGTGCCTGGAGCGACGGGGGTGAAGCTTTCTTT. It translates to CAWSDGGEAFF.

V gene TRBV11-2 combines with J gene TRBJ2-1; D remains unclear. With 7 bases removed from V and 0 bases from J, the gap between germline ends came to 10 bases. The CDR3 length is 14 residues. Germline CDR1 reads SGHAT; CDR2 reads FQNNGV. In DNA form, the CDR3 reads TGTGCCAGCACTCACGGTAGCTCCTACAATGAGCAGTTCTTC. Amino acid sequence: CASTHGSSYNEQFF. Based on the CDR3 plus reference TRBV11-2 and TRBJ2-1, the full variable domain is EAGVAQSPRYKIIEKRQSVAFWCNPISGHATLYWYQQILGQGPKLLIQFQNNGVVDDSQLPKDRFSAERLKGVDSTLKIQPAKLEDSAVYLCASTHGSSYNEQFFGPGTRLTVL.

The CDR3 DNA follows: TGTGCCAGCTTACGACAGGGTAGCACAGATACGCAGTATTTT. Translation: CASLRQGSTDTQYF. V is TRBV18 and J is TRBJ2-3; 7 nucleotides line up with TRBD1. Germline CDR1 and CDR2: KGHSH and LQKENI. The CDR3 loop spans 14 amino acids. V lost 7 bases and J lost 0; bases outside the gene matches: 4.

This clone has just a few counts. Germline is not matched at one junction end, which may reflect a read error. V usage is TRBV20-1 and J usage is TRBJ1-2; D not certain. CDR3 length: 11 residues. Germline assignment: CDR1 DFQATT and CDR2 SNEGSKA (reference sequence). The CDR3 loop is CSARGYYGYTF. The CDR3 DNA reads as TGCAGTGCAAGAGGGTACTATGGCTACACCTTC.

Only a few counts were recorded for this clone. The CDR3 coding sequence is TGTGCCAGCAGTTACGGGACAGGGGCGGGAAAACTGTTTTTT. Its protein is CASSYGTGAGKLFF. The chain joins TRBV6-5 to TRBJ1-4; TRBD1 aligns across 10 bases. In germline, CDR1 is MNHEY, CDR2 SVGAGI. The trim removed 2 bases at V and 10 bases at J, leaving 4 bases unmatched. The CDR3 totals 14 residues.

The chain couples TRBV15 to TRBJ2-3; D not certain. Germline V gives CDR1 LNHNV, CDR2 YYDKDF (reference sequence). V was shortened by 5 bases and J by 0 bases, with 12 bases between the two germline ends. CDR3 length equals 15 residues. The CDR3 DNA is TGTGCCACCAGCCCAGCAGCTACTAGCACAGATACGCAGTATTTT. It specifies CATSPAATSTDTQYF.

In regard to this clone: Its ends do not fully match the called genes, so a read error is possible. The chain carries TRBV4-3 and TRBJ2-6; the D gene is possibly TRBD2 (6 bases). Germline V gene sequence: CDR1 LGHNA, CDR2 YSLEER. This CDR3 spans 14 amino acids. CDR3: CASSQDWGVNVLTF. The CDR3 nucleotides read TGCGCCAGCAGCCAAGATTGGGGGGTCAACGTCCTGACTTTC.

The CDR3 sequence is CAIGGRDYGYTF. Written as DNA, the CDR3 is TGTGCCATCGGGGGGCGCGACTATGGCTACACCTTC. The rearrangement uses TRBV10-3 and TRBJ1-2; D is perhaps TRBD1 (6 bases). Trimming left V 8 bases short and J 3 bases short, with 10 bases between. The CDR3 totals 12 residues. From germline, CDR1 is ENHRY and CDR2 SYGVKD.

This clone was seen ten or more times. Other DNA sequences within the sample encode an identical CDR3. The CDR3 DNA is TGTGCCAGCAGCTTAAGTCTCCAAGAGACCCAGTACTTC. This gives the protein CASSLSLQETQYF. The V and J genes are TRBV7-6 and TRBJ2-5; the D is unclear. There are 13 residues in the CDR3. Trimming shortened V by 2 bases and J by 1 base, and 5 bases separated the two germline ends. Per germline, CDR1 SGHVS and CDR2 FNYEAQ.

This chain joins TRBV2 and TRBJ2-5, with D unclear. V gave up 2 bases and J gave up 1 base, with 5 bases separating them. The CDR3 loop spans 13 amino acids. Germline CDR1 SNHLY, CDR2 FYNNEI. As DNA, the CDR3 is TGTGCCAGCAGTGAATTTCGCCAAGAGACCCAGTACTTC. Translating gives CASSEFRQETQYF.

The V gene is TRBV27, the J gene TRBJ2-2; 8 bases are shared with TRBD1. The germline V gene has CDR1 MNHEY and CDR2 SMNVEV (reference sequence). The length of the CDR3 is 15 residues. V dropped 3 bases and J dropped 5; count of bases not matched to a gene: 5. The CDR3 protein is CASSFTTGATGELFF. The CDR3 nucleotides are TGTGCCAGCAGTTTTACGACAGGGGCAACCGGGGAGCTGTTTTTT.

This rearrangement joins TRBV18 to TRBJ1-1; no reliable D call. The CDR3 runs 12 residues. In germline, CDR1 is KGHSH, CDR2 LQKENI. The ends were cut back, 2 bases at V and 4 bases at J, with 5 bases in the middle. CDR3 sequence reads: CASSPKATEAFF. DNA for the CDR3: TGTGCCAGCTCACCAAAGGCCACTGAAGCTTTCTTT.

The chain carries TRBV6-5 and TRBJ1-5; no definite D call. V dropped 6 bases and J dropped 6 bases, with 12 bases sitting between them. This CDR3 has 13 residues. The germline V gene has CDR1 MNHEY and CDR2 SVGAGI. In nucleotides, the CDR3 is TGTGCCAGCAGGGACGAAGTCAGTCAGCCCCAGCATTTT. This encodes CASRDEVSQPQHF.

The rearrangement joins TRBV18 to TRBJ2-1, with 12 nucleotides matching TRBD2. The junction had 17 bases not matched to a gene; V was cut back by 5 bases and J by 0 bases. From germline, CDR1 is KGHSH and CDR2 LQKENI. The CDR3 length is 21 residues. The CDR3 DNA is TGTGCCAGCTCATCTACTAATCCGGGACTAGCGGGCGCGAGCTCCTACAATGAGCAGTTCTTC. It translates to CASSSTNPGLAGASSYNEQFF. Filled out from reference TRBV18 and TRBJ2-1, the complete variable domain reads NAGVMQNPRHLVRRRGQEARLRCSPMKGHSHVYWYRQLPEEGLKFMVYLQKENIIDESGMPKERFSAEFPKEGPSILRIQQVVRGDSAAYFCASSSTNPGLAGASSYNEQFFGPGTRLTVL.

This clone was seen a handful of times. The CDR3 sequence: CASRAIAGANVLTF. The DNA for the CDR3 is TGTGCCAGCAGGGCAATAGCTGGGGCCAACGTCCTGACTTTC. The V and J genes are TRBV2 and TRBJ2-6; D is undetermined. CDR3 length equals 14 residues. V was clipped by 6 bases and J by 2 bases, with 8 bases between them. Germline CDR1 is SNHLY and CDR2 is FYNNEI. The whole variable domain, remainder taken from reference TRBV2 and TRBJ2-6, is EPEVTQTPSHQVTQMGQEVILRCVPISNHLYFYWYRQILGQKVEFLVSFYNNEISEKSEIFDDQFSVERPDGSNFTLKIRSTKLEDSAMYFCASRAIAGANVLTFGAGSRLTVL.